The entry below describes one TCR beta chain. The target of this receptor is not known. No base quality information exists; no much larger clone differs at one position. At the junction V is shortened by 6 bases and J by 6 bases, with 16 bases in between. From its cysteine to its phenylalanine, the CDR3 spans 14 amino acids. The sequence is cut down to CDR3 DNA, 42 bases in frame from base 1. As encoded in the germline V gene (reference sequence), CDR1 is LNHDA while CDR2 is SQIVND. The data belong to a study of cytomegalovirus exposure and HLA in healthy donors listed by TCRdb under 2017. Study-wide context: A later analysis indicated that the 90 to 150 validation repertoires were generated on the platform also employed for the 700 or so repertoires of the first cohort. The study aimed to test whether signatures of past pathogen exposure could be identified by cataloging public T cell receptors. Along with the approximately 620-subject first cohort, a separate validation cohort of 120 different subjects was used. To predict cytomegalovirus infection status, the study combined high-throughput TCR immunosequencing, statistical association of individual TCRs with disease status, and machine learning. Study-level results and caveats: Cytomegalovirus status was reported to be diagnosed by the classifier with high specificity and sensitivity in both the original and validation cohorts. The study listed 164 TCR beta chains as associated with cytomegalovirus. According to the authors, the approach could potentially be generalized to other disease states and immunological phenotypes. The validation cohort had no HLA typing available for a later analysis, so co-occurrence within that cohort was assessed over all 120 or so repertoires. A later analysis found that TCRs clustered in the first cohort also tended to co-occur in the 110 or so validation repertoires, with 90% to 95% of cluster scores above 0. While some public TCRs were present in many individuals, most TCR sequences turned up only very rarely across donors. A few of the identified cytomegalovirus-associated TCR beta chains were confirmed in vitro to be specific for cytomegalovirus antigens.

Separate from the approximately 730-subject first cohort, the validation cohort of 90 to 150 subjects was the group to which the donors belonged. The method was the immunoSEQ multiplex PCR assay. As for the original processing: A statistical classification framework was developed to diagnose cytomegalovirus status using the catalog of TCR beta chain sequences. TCRdb's version of the immuneACCESS table is confined to in-frame rearrangements and falls short of the full clone set. An unresolved V gene accounts for under half of the shortfall where checked; the remainder is of unknown origin. V and J calls and clone size are given by that table; D and trimming were obtained from the DNA. The sample table lists about 240,000 clones, 86% of them with a count of one. 1% to 1.5% of the sample is taken by the ten largest.

The V and J genes are TRBV19 and TRBJ2-3; possibly the D gene is TRBD2, per 6 matching bases. This TCR was recovered from a young woman in good health and CMV-seropositive. The specimen was PBMCs. The CDR3 region reads CASSPGEVGDTQYF. In nucleotide form, the sequence is TGTGCCAGTAGCCCTGGGGAGGTCGGGGATACGCAGTATTTT. With all but the CDR3 taken from the reference TRBV19 and TRBJ2-3 genes, the full variable domain is: DGGITQSPKYLFRKEGQNVTLSCEQNLNHDAMYWYRQDPGQGLRLIYYSQIVNDFQKGDIAEGYSVSREKKESFPLTVTSAQKNPTAFYLCASSPGEVGDTQYFGPGTRLTVL.